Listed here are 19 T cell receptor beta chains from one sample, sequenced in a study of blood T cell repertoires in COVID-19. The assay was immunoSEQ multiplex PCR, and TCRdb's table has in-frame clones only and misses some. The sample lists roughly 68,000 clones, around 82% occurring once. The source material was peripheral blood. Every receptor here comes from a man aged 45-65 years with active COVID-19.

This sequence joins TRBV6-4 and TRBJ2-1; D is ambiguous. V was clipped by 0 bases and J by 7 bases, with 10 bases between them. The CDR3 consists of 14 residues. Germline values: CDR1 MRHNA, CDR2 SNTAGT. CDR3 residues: CASSDSYAVNEQFF. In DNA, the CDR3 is TGTGCCAGCAGTGACTCATACGCGGTAAATGAGCAGTTCTTC.

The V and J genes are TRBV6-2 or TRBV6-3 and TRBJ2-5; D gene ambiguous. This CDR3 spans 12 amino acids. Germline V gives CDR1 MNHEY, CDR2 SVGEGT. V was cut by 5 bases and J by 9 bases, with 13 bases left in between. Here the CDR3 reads CASSDVLVSQYF. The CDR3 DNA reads TGTGCCAGCAGTGATGTTTTAGTGTCCCAGTACTTC.

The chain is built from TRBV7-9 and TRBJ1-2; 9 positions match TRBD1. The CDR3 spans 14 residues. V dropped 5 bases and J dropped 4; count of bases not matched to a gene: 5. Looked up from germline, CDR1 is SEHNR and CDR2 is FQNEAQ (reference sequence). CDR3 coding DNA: TGTGCCAGCAGCGACCGGGACAGGGTCTATGGCTACACCTTC. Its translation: CASSDRDRVYGYTF. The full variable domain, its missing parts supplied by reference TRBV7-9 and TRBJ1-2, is DTGVSQNPRHKITKRGQNVTFRCDPISEHNRLYWYRQTLGQGPEFLTYFQNEAQLEKSRLLSDRFSAERPKGSFSTLEIQRTEQGDSAMYLCASSDRDRVYGYTFGSGTRLTVV.

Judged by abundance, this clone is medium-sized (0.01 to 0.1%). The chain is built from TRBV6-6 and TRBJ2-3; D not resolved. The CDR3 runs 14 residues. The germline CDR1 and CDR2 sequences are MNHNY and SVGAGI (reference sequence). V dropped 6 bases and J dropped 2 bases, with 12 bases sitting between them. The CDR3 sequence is CASRRGEDTDTQYF. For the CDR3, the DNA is TGTGCCAGCAGACGAGGTGAGGACACAGATACGCAGTATTTT.

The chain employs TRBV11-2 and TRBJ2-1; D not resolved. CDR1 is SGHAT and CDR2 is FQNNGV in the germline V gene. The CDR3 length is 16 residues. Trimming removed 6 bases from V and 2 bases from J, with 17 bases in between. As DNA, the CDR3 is TGTGCCAGCAGGGAGTCTCCCGATCTAGCCTACAATGAGCAGTTCTTC. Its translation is CASRESPDLAYNEQFF.

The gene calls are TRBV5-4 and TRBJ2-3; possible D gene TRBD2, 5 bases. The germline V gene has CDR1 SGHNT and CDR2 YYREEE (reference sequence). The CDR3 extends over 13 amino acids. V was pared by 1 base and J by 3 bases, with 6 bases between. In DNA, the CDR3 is TGTGCCAGCAGCTTGTCGGGGACAGATACGCAGTATTTT. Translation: CASSLSGTDTQYF.

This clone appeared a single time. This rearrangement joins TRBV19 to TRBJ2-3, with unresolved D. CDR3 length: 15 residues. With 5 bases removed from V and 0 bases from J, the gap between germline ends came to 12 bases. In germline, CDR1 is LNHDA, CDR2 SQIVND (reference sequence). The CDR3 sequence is CASSPLLYSTDTQYF. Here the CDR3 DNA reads TGTGCCAGTAGTCCCCTTCTATATAGCACAGATACGCAGTATTTT.

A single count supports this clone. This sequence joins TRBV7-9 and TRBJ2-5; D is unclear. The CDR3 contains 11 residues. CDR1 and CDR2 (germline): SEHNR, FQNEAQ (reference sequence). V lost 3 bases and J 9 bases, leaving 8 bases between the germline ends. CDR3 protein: CASSFEMAQYF. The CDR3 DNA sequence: TGTGCCAGCAGCTTCGAGATGGCCCAGTACTTC.

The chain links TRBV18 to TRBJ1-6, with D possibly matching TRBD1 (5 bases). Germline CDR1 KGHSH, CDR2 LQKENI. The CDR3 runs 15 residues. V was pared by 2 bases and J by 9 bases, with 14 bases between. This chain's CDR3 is CASSPEGAPGSPLHF. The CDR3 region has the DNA TGTGCCAGCTCACCAGAAGGGGCCCCGGGTTCACCCCTCCACTTT.

Written as DNA, the CDR3 is TGCGCCAGCAGTGAGTCTGTAAGGGAGGGAGCTTTCTTT. Translated: CASSESVREGAFF. The V and J genes are TRBV10-2 and TRBJ1-1, with D unresolved. The CDR3 is 13 residues long. Trimming pared 0 bases from V and 10 bases from J, leaving 12 bases between. The germline V gene encodes CDR1 WSHSY and CDR2 SAAADI.

Written as DNA, the CDR3 is TGTGCCAGCAGCTCGTCCCGGGACAGGGGGAATGAGCAGTTCTTC. Translation: CASSSSRDRGNEQFF. The chain links TRBV6-5 to TRBJ2-1; 11 bases align to TRBD1. This CDR3 region has 15 residues. Germline V gives CDR1 MNHEY, CDR2 SVGAGI. V dropped 6 bases and J dropped 7; count of bases not matched to a gene: 8.

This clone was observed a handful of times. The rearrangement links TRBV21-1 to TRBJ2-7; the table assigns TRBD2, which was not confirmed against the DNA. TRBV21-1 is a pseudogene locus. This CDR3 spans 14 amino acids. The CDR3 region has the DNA TGTGCCAGCAGCAAAGTAAGCGGGTCCTACGAGCAGTACTTC. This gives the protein CASSKVSGSYEQYF.

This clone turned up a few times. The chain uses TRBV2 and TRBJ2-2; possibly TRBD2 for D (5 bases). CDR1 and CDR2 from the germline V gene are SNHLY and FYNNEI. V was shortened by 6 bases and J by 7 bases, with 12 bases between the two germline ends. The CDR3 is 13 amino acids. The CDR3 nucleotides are TGTGCCAGCAGGACTGTGGAGGACGGGGAGCTGTTTTTT. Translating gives CASRTVEDGELFF.

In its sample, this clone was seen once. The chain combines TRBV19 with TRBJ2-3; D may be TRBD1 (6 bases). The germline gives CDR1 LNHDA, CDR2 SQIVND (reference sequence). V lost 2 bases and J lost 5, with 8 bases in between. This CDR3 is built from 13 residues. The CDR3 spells CASSIRGKDTQYF. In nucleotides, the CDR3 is TGTGCCAGTAGTATAAGGGGGAAAGATACGCAGTATTTT.

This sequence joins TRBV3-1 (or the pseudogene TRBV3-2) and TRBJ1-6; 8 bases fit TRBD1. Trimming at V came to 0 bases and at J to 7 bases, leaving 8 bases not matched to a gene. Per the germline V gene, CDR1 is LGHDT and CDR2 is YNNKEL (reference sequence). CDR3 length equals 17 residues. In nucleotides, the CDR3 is TGTGCCAGCAGCCAAGATACTGGGCGACAGGGGAATTCACCCCTCCACTTT. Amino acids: CASSQDTGRQGNSPLHF.

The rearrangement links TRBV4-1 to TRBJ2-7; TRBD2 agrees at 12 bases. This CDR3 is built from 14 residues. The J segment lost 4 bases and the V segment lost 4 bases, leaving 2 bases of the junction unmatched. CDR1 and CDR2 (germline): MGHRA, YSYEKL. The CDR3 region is CASSRLAGEYEQYF. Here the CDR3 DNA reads TGCGCCAGCAGCCGACTAGCGGGAGAGTACGAGCAGTACTTC.

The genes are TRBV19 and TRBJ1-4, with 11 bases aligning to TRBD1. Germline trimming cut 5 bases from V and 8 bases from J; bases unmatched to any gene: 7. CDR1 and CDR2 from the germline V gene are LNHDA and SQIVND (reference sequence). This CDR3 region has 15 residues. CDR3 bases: TGTGCCAGTAGTCCCCCGGGGGACAGGGGGGAAAAACTGTTTTTT. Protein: CASSPPGDRGEKLFF.

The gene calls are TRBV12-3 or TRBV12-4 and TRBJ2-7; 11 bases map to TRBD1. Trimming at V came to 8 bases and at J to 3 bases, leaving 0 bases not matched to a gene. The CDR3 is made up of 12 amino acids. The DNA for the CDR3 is TGTGCCAGCGGGACAGGGGGCTACGAGCAGTACTTC. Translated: CASGTGGYEQYF.

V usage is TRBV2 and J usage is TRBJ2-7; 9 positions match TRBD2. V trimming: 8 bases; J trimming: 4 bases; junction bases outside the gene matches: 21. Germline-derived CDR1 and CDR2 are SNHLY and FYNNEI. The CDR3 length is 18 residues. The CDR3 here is CASCSLPPLAGKVYEQYF. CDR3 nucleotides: TGTGCCAGCTGTAGTCTCCCTCCACTAGCGGGTAAGGTGTACGAGCAGTACTTC.